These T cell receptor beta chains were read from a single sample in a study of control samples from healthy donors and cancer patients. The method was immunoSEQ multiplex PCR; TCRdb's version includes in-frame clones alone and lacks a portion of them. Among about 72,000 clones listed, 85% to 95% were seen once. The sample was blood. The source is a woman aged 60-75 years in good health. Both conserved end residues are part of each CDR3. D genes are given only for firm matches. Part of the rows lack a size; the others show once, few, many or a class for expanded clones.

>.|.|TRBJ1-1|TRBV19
CASMGTPEAFF
TGTGCCAGTATGGGGACACCGGAAGCTTTCTTT
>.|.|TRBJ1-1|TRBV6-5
CASSARGTTEAFF
TGTGCCAGCAGCGCCCGAGGGACCACTGAAGCTTTCTTT
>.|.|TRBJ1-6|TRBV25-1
CASRWGHNSPLHF
TGTGCCAGCCGATGGGGACATAATTCACCCCTCCACTTT
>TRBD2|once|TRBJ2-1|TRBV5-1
CASSFTSGGYNEQFF
TGCGCCAGCAGCTTTACTAGCGGAGGATACAATGAGCAGTTCTTC
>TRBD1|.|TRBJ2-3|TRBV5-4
CASSLGQGRTDTQYF
TGTGCCAGCAGCTTGGGACAGGGTCGCACAGATACGCAGTATTTT
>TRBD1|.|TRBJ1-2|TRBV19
CASSRLDRVDGYTF
TGTGCCAGTAGTCGACTCGACAGGGTCGATGGCTACACCTTC
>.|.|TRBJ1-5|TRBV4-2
CASSHEPGRGNQPQHF
TGTGCCAGCAGCCATGAACCAGGGAGAGGAAATCAGCCCCAGCATTTT
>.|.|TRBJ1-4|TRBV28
CASSLTVPNEKLFF
TGTGCCAGCAGTCTAACAGTCCCCAATGAAAAACTGTTTTTT
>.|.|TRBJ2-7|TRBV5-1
CASSRLTGQTYEQYF
TGCGCCAGCAGCCGACTTACGGGACAAACTTACGAGCAGTACTTC
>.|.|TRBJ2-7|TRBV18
CASSIGGEQYF
TGTGCCAGCTCAATTGGAGGCGAGCAGTACTTC